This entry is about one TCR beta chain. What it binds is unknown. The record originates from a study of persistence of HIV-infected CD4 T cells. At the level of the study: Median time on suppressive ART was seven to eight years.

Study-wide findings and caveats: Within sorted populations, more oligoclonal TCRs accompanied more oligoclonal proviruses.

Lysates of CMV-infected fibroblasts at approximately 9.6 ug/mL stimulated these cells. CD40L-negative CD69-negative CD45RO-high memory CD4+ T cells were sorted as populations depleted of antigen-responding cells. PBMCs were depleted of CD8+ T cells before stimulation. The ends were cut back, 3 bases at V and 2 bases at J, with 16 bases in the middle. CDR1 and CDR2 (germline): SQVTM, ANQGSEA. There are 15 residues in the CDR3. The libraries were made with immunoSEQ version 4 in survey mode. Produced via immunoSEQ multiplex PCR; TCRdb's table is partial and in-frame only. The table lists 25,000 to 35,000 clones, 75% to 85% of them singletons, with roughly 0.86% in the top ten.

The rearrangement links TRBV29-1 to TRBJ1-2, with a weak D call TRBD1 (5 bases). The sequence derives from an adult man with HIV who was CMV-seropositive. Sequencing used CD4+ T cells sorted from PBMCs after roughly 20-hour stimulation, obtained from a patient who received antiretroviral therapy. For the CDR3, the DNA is TGCAGCGTTGACTCCGCAGGGATCGAAAACTATGGCTACACCTTC. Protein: CSVDSAGIENYGYTF.